The 5 T cell receptor beta chains presented below share a single source sample, sequenced in a study of blood T cell repertoires in COVID-19. TCRdb's table, derived via immunoSEQ multiplex PCR, lists solely in-frame clones and lacks some. The sample has hundreds of thousands of clones; approximately 85% are singletons. What was sequenced was PBMCs or T cells enriched from blood (not recorded which). Every receptor here comes from a man in his thirties or forties who had recovered from COVID-19.

The chain employs TRBV28 and TRBJ1-5, with D possibly TRBD1 on 5 matching bases. V was shortened by 5 bases and J by 5 bases, with 13 bases between the two germline ends. Germline V CDR1 and CDR2: MDHEN, SYDVKM. The CDR3 runs 14 residues. The CDR3, as DNA: TGTGCCAGCAGTCCCCGTTGGGGCCATCAGCCCCAGCATTTT. Residues: CASSPRWGHQPQHF.

The chain uses TRBV4-3 and TRBJ2-3; D perhaps matches TRBD1 (6 bases). The CDR3 is made up of 15 amino acids. Germline-derived CDR1 and CDR2 are LGHNA and YSLEER. Trimming stripped 1 base from V and 6 bases from J, with 14 bases between. CDR3 in amino acids: CASSQAAGEPDTQYF. CDR3 DNA: TGCGCCAGCAGCCAAGCGGCAGGGGAGCCCGATACGCAGTATTTT.

The chain uses TRBV10-3 and TRBJ2-3, with 10 positions matching TRBD1. CDR1 and CDR2 (germline): ENHRY, SYGVKD. CDR3 length equals 14 residues. Trimming at V came to 7 bases and at J to 5 bases, leaving 6 bases not matched to a gene. CDR3: CAINRDRGEDTQYF. CDR3 bases: TGTGCCATCAATAGGGACAGGGGAGAAGATACGCAGTATTTT.

The V and J genes are TRBV5-4 and TRBJ2-5, with 10 bases fitting TRBD1. Trimming removed 2 bases from V and 5 bases from J; junction bases left unmatched: 6. This CDR3 is built from 15 residues. Germline CDR1 is SGHNT and CDR2 is YYREEE (reference sequence). CDR3 coding DNA: TGTGCCAGCAGCTTTCGACAGGGGGCTGTGGAGACCCAGTACTTC. Residues: CASSFRQGAVETQYF.

The V gene is TRBV2, the J gene TRBJ1-2; maybe TRBD1 (6 bases). The CDR3 loop spans 15 amino acids. Germline V CDR1 and CDR2: SNHLY, FYNNEI. Trimming pared 6 bases from V and 4 bases from J, leaving 18 bases between. This CDR3 is CASRAQTAGAYGYTF. For the CDR3, the DNA is TGTGCCAGCAGGGCCCAGACTGCAGGGGCCTATGGCTACACCTTC.